This T cell receptor (beta chain) emerged from a study of T cell repertoires in ileal Crohn's disease. Study background: The M0 sample came from the inflamed ileal portion of the resected specimen. Study results and limitations: Clonal expansions were more frequent in active smokers than non-smokers at surgery. Endoscopic recurrence occurred in every patient whose clonality exceeded 26.8%. Mucosal expansions were suggested to be mainly CD8 T cells.

Profiling relied on immunoSEQ multiplex PCR, and the TCRdb table lists in-frame clones only, not all of them. The table lists 15,000 to 20,000 clones, approximately 80% of them singletons. On this clone itself: What it binds is not known.

Time point described: inflamed ileum from the surgical specimen. The CDR3 sequence is 13 residues long. The germline gives CDR1 LNHDA, CDR2 SQIVND (reference sequence). V lost 5 bases and J 2 bases, leaving 10 bases between the germline ends. Material: ileal tissue. The clonotype originates from an adult with Crohn's disease. This chain connects TRBV19 to TRBJ2-7; the D gene is possibly TRBD2 (5 bases). In DNA form, the CDR3 reads TGTGCCAGTAGTCTCGGGGAAACCTACGAGCAGTACTTC. As protein: CASSLGETYEQYF. Using reference TRBV19 and TRBJ2-7 for the parts outside the CDR3, the full variable domain is DGGITQSPKYLFRKEGQNVTLSCEQNLNHDAMYWYRQDPGQGLRLIYYSQIVNDFQKGDIAEGYSVSREKKESFPLTVTSAQKNPTAFYLCASSLGETYEQYFGPGTRLTVT.